This is a list of T cell receptor beta chains from one sample in a study of T cells in Graves' hyperthyroidism and ophthalmopathy. TCRdb called the multiplex PCR reads again in MiXCR, with one record for every CDR3 protein. The table includes around 400,000 distinct CDR3 sequences, approximately 15% detected once. The sequencing sample was made of blood. The receptors come from a woman aged 18-29 years with Graves' hyperthyroidism that later progressed to Graves' ophthalmopathy. Both conserved end residues are part of each CDR3. Each record gives: J gene, clone size, V gene, D gene, CDR3 DNA, CDR3 protein. The D gene is left open where the match is weak. Clone size is not always given. Where it is, it says once, few, many or a class for expanded clones.

>TRBJ2-2|many|TRBV27|NA
TGTGCCAGCAGTTACGGACTCGGGGAGCTGTTTTTT
CASSYGLGELFF
>TRBJ2-5|many|TRBV18|NA
TGTGCCAGCGCCGAGGGGGAGGTCGAGACCCAGTACTTC
CASAEGEVETQYF
>TRBJ1-6|NA|TRBV5-4|TRBD1
TGTGCCAGCAGCCCTGGACAGGGCCAGAATTCACCCCTCCACTTT
CASSPGQGQNSPLHF
>TRBJ1-3|NA|TRBV30|NA
TGTGCCTGGAGTGTATTTCGGGAGTCTGGAAACACCATATATTTT
CAWSVFRESGNTIYF
>TRBJ1-2|many|TRBV2|TRBD1
TGTGCCAGGACGACAGGGTCAAACTATGGCTACACCTTC
CARTTGSNYGYTF
>TRBJ2-5|NA|TRBV5-1|TRBD2
TGCGCCAGCAGCCCGGACGGGACTAGCGTCCTCTACGATGGAGAGACCCAGTACTTC
CASSPDGTSVLYDGETQYF
>TRBJ1-1|many|TRBV29-1|NA
TGCAGCGTGCTGTGGGGCGCGGAGGACACTGAAGCTTTCTTT
CSVLWGAEDTEAFF
>TRBJ2-1|many|TRBV28|NA
TGTGCCAGCAGTTTTACCCTACTCGGGACACGGCGAGAGGAGCAGTTCTTC
CASSFTLLGTRREEQFF
>TRBJ2-1|few|TRBV24-1|NA
TGTGCCACCAGTGATTCGGACTGGGGCAATGAGCAGTTCTTC
CATSDSDWGNEQFF
>TRBJ2-3|many|TRBV6-4|TRBD1
TGTGCCAGCAGTGACGGACAGGGGGCAGATACGCAGTATTTT
CASSDGQGADTQYF
>TRBJ2-1|NA|TRBV24-1|TRBD2
TGTGCCACCAGCACTAGCGGGACTACCCGGAATGAGCAGTTCTTC
CATSTSGTTRNEQFF
>TRBJ2-1|many|TRBV5-1|NA
TGCGCCAGCAGCTTGAGGGGGTACAGCGAGAATCTCCCTTTCCATGAGCAGTTCTTC
CASSLRGYSENLPFHEQFF
>TRBJ1-5|few|TRBV7-8|TRBD1
TGTGCCAGCACCCTTGACAGGGAGTATAGCAATCAGCCCCAGCATTTT
CASTLDREYSNQPQHF
>TRBJ2-5|NA|TRBV4-1|NA
TGCGCCAGCAGCCAAGATCCCACTAGAGGCGAGACCCAGTACTTC
CASSQDPTRGETQYF
>TRBJ2-5|many|TRBV29-1|NA
TGCAGCGTTAGCAAACTAGAGACCCAGTACTTC
CSVSKLETQYF
>TRBJ2-2|many|TRBV7-9|TRBD1
TGTGCCAGCAGCTTAGCCGGCACAGGGGAAGTCGGGGAGCTGTTTTTT
CASSLAGTGEVGELFF
>TRBJ2-7|NA|TRBV27|NA
TGTGCCAACAGCCTCGGACGGGAATACGAGCAGTACTTC
CANSLGREYEQYF
>TRBJ2-7|many|TRBV29-1|TRBD2
TGCAGCGTTGAAGGCCTAGCGGGATACTACGAGCAGTACTTC
CSVEGLAGYYEQYF
>TRBJ2-4|NA|TRBV9|NA
TGTGCCAGCAACGCGGGGACAGCCCTAGCCAAAAACATTCAGTACTTC
CASNAGTALAKNIQYF
>TRBJ2-3|NA|TRBV28|NA
TGTGCCAGCAGTTCCACCGCGGTCACAGATACGCAGTATTTT
CASSSTAVTDTQYF
>TRBJ1-5|once|TRBV6-2/TRBV6-3|NA
TGTGCCAGCAGTGACTCTAGGGGGGACGGCAATCAGCCCCAGCATTTT
CASSDSRGDGNQPQHF